This T cell receptor beta chain was sequenced in a study of Graves' ophthalmopathy and Graves' hyperthyroidism. CDR3 regions of TCR beta were amplified from RNA transcripts. Second-round multiplex PCR came after first-round RT-PCR with HTBI primers. TCRdb re-analysed the multiplex PCR reads in MiXCR, keeping a single row per CDR3 protein. Of about 40,000 distinct CDR3 sequences in the sample, roughly half were seen once. Study-wide findings and caveats: Ophthalmopathy progression cases were predicted by the model with approximately 66% sensitivity and approximately 74% specificity.

In its sample, this clonotype was seen once. Its target is not known. The junction does not match germline at one end; this may be a read error. Per the germline V gene, CDR1 is SEHNR and CDR2 is FQNEAQ (reference sequence). CDR3 length: 14 amino acids. The rearrangement joins TRBV7-9 to TRBJ1-4; D gene uncertain. The sequence was obtained from an adult man with Graves' ophthalmopathy. What was sequenced was peripheral blood. This CDR3 is CASSLVTTNEKLLF. The DNA of the CDR3 is TGTGCCAGCAGCTTAGTCACGACTAATGAAAAACTGCTTTTT.